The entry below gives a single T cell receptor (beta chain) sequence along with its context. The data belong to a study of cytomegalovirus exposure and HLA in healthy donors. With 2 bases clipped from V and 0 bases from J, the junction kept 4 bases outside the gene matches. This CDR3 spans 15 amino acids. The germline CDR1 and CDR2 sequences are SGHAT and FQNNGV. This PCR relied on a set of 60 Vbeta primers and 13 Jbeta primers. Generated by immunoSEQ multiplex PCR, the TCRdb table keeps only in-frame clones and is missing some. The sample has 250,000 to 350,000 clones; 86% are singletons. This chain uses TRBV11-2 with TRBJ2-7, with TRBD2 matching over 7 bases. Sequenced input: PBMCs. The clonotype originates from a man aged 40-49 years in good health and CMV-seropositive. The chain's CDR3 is CASSLLRGSSYEQYF. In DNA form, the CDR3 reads TGTGCCAGCAGCTTATTGCGCGGGAGCTCCTACGAGCAGTACTTC.